What follows describes a single TCR beta chain. Its antigen remains unknown. The data stem from a study of Ad26.COV2.S vaccination and SARS-CoV-2 variants. The study's findings and limits: Once vaccination had occurred, spike-specific CD8+ and CD4+ T cell responses reportedly showed substantial breadth.

Profiled with immunoSEQ multiplex PCR; TCRdb holds only in-frame clones, not every one. Counted here are hundreds of thousands of clones, 70% to 90% occurring once; the ten biggest clones make up approximately 11%. This sample's treatment: around 19 received Ad26.COV2.S at low or high dose, single or two shots; several received placebo; per-sample allocation not given. Following the first vaccine or placebo injection, samples were taken on day 63. The specimen was peripheral blood, collected in a trial of Ad26.COV2.S vaccine versus placebo. This TCR came from a person aged 18 to 65 who received the Ad26.COV2.S COVID-19 vaccine or a placebo.

The CDR3 sequence: CAGRGQFSGNTIYF. The CDR3 nucleotides read TGTGCCGGACGAGGACAGTTCTCTGGAAACACCATATATTTT. The rearrangement joins TRBV10-3 to TRBJ1-3; a possible D gene is TRBD1 (6 bases). The CDR3 has 14 amino acids. Trimming pared 11 bases from V and 0 bases from J, leaving 14 bases between. CDR1 and CDR2 (germline): ENHRY, SYGVKD.